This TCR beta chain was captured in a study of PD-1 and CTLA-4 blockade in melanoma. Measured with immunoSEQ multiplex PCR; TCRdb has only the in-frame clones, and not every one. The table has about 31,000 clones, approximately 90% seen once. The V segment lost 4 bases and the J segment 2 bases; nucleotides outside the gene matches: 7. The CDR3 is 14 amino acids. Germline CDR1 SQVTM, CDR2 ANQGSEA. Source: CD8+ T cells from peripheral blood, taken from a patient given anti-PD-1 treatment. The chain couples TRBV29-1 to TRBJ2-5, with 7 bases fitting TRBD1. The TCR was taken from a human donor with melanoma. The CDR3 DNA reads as TGCAGCGTTGGGGAGTGGGACAGACAAGAGACCCAGTACTTC. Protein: CSVGEWDRQETQYF. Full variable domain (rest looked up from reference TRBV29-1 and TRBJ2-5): SAVISQKPSRDICQRGTSLTIQCQVDSQVTMMFWYRQQPGQSLTLIATANQGSEATYESGFVIDKFPISRPNLTFSTLTVSNMSPEDSSIYLCSVGEWDRQETQYFGPGTRLLVL.